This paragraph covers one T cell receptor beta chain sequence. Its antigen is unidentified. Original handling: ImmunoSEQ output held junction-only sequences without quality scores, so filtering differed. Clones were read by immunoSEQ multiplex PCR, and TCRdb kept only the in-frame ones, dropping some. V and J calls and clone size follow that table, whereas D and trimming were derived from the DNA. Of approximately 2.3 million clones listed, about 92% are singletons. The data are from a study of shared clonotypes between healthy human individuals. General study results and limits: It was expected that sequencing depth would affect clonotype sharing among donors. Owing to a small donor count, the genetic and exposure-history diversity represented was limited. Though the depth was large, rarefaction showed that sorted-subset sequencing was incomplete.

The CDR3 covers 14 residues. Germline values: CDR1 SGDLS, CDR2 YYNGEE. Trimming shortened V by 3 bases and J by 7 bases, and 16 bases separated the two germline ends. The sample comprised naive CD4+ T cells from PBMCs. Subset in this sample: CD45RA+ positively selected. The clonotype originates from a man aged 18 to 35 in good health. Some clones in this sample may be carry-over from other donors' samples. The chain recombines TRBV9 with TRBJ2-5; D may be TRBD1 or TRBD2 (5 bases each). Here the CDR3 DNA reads TGTGCCAGCAGCGCCCTCGGGACGGGGCTGACCCAGTACTTC. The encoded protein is CASSALGTGLTQYF. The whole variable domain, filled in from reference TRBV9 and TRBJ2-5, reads DSGVTQTPKHLITATGQRVTLRCSPRSGDLSVYWYQQSLDQGLQFLIQYYNGEERAKGNILERFSAQQFPDLHSELNLSSLELGDSALYFCASSALGTGLTQYFGPGTRLLVL.